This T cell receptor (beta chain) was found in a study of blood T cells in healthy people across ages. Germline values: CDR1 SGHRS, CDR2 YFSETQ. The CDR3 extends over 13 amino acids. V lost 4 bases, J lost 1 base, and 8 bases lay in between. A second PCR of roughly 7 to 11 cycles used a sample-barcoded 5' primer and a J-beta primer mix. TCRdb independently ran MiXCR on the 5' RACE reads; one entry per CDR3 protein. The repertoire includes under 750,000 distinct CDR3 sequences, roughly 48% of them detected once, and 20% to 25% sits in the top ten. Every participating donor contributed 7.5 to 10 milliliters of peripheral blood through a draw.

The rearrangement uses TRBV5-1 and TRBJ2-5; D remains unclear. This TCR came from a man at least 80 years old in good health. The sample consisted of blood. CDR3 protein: CASSGNLQETQYF. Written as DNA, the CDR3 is TGCGCCAGCAGCGGGAACCTCCAAGAGACCCAGTACTTC.